What follows are 15 T cell receptor beta chains derived from one specimen sequenced in a study of T cell repertoires in cytomegalovirus infection. No cognate antigen is known for these TCRs. TCRdb re-derived calls from the reads in MiXCR, one entry per CDR3 protein. The sample lists about 920,000 distinct CDR3 sequences, about a third occurring once. Sequenced here: cultured CD8+ T cells from PBMCs, sampled from culture after CMV antigen stimulation. Every receptor here comes from a human donor in good health (CMV status not recorded). Some clones in this sample may be carry-over from other donors' samples.

This clonotype occurred many times. This chain connects TRBV7-6 to TRBJ1-1; perhaps TRBD1 as D (5 bases). CDR1 is SGHVS, CDR2 FNYEAQ, per germline. The CDR3 length is 16 residues. V gave up 1 base and J gave up 0 bases, with 12 bases separating them. CDR3 coding DNA: TGTGCCAGCAGCTTAGTTCCAGGGAAGTTGAACACTGAAGCTTTCTTT. Amino acid sequence: CASSLVPGKLNTEAFF.

This rearrangement joins TRBV5-1 to TRBJ1-2; D unresolved. Trimming stripped 0 bases from V and 2 bases from J, with 8 bases between. Germline V gene lookup returns CDR1 SGHRS and CDR2 YFSETQ. The CDR3 spans 14 residues. The CDR3 DNA sequence: TGCGCCAGCAGCTTGGGAAACGGAAACTATGGCTACACCTTC. Encoded protein: CASSLGNGNYGYTF.

There are many counts of this clonotype. The CDR3 coding sequence is TGTGCCAGCAGTTTAGCCACCGGGACAGACATCTACAATGAGCAGTTCTTC. Translated, it gives CASSLATGTDIYNEQFF. The genes are TRBV12-3 or TRBV12-4 and TRBJ2-1; 7 bases align to TRBD1. With V trimmed by 0 bases and J by 3 bases, 8 bases remained unmatched. This CDR3 spans 17 amino acids.

This clonotype was detected only a few times. The V and J genes are TRBV19 and TRBJ2-1, with 14 bases fitting TRBD2. V was clipped by 7 bases and J by 3 bases; unmatched bases: 5. The CDR3 length is 16 residues. Germline-derived CDR1 and CDR2 are LNHDA and SQIVND (reference sequence). The CDR3 coding sequence is TGTGCCAGTAACACCGGGACTAGCGGGGGCTACAATGAGCAGTTCTTC. Translating gives CASNTGTSGGYNEQFF.

This clonotype was detected only a few times. V and J are TRBV27 and TRBJ2-5; unclear D gene. Trimming took 5 bases from V and 5 from J, leaving 21 bases between them. This CDR3 spans 16 amino acids. The germline gives CDR1 MNHEY, CDR2 SMNVEV (reference sequence). This CDR3 reads CASSPGARLLGETQYF. The CDR3 DNA reads TGTGCCAGCAGTCCCGGCGCTAGATTATTGGGGGAGACCCAGTACTTC.

Only a few counts were recorded for this clonotype. The chain's CDR3 is CASSSFAVPSYNEQFF. CDR3 DNA: TGTGCCAGCAGTTCTTTCGCTGTCCCATCCTACAATGAGCAGTTCTTC. The chain recombines TRBV27 with TRBJ2-1, with D unresolved. In germline, CDR1 is MNHEY, CDR2 SMNVEV (reference sequence). With 4 bases removed from V and 1 base from J, the gap between germline ends came to 14 bases. The CDR3 extends over 16 amino acids.

The chain carries TRBV10-3 and TRBJ1-2; D is unresolved. Per germline, CDR1 ENHRY and CDR2 SYGVKD. Deletions cut 8 bases from V and 6 bases from J, with 13 bases between. The CDR3 runs to 12 residues. The CDR3 DNA sequence: TGTGCCATCTTCCAGACTAATGATGGCTACACCTTC. It translates to CAIFQTNDGYTF.

The V gene is TRBV2, the J gene TRBJ2-3; D is unresolved. CDR1 SNHLY and CDR2 FYNNEI come from the germline V gene. The CDR3 totals 15 residues. V lost 4 bases, J lost 6 bases, and 17 bases lay in between. CDR3 bases: TGTGCCAGCAGTGTTCCCCAGATTGTTCGGGATACGCAGTATTTT. Protein: CASSVPQIVRDTQYF.

This clonotype was recorded many times. The gene calls are TRBV7-8 and TRBJ2-3; D is possibly TRBD2 (6 bases). The CDR3 is 14 amino acids. V was clipped by 1 base and J by 7 bases, with 12 bases between them. Germline CDR1 SGHVS, CDR2 FQNEAQ. This CDR3 is CASSLESGSYTQYF. CDR3 coding DNA: TGTGCCAGCAGCTTAGAGTCCGGGAGTTATACGCAGTATTTT.

The V and J genes are TRBV19 and TRBJ1-1; D is unclear. CDR3 length equals 15 residues. Germline values: CDR1 LNHDA, CDR2 SQIVND (reference sequence). Trimming cost V 5 bases and J 11 bases, with 24 bases left between them. Written as DNA, the CDR3 is TGTGCCAGTAGTCTCCGAGGTCGCTACGAAATGGATGCTTTCTTT. It encodes CASSLRGRYEMDAFF.

This clonotype was observed a handful of times. V and J are TRBV6-6 and TRBJ2-5; 9 bases are shared with TRBD1. V lost 2 bases to trimming and J lost 3 bases; unmatched junction nucleotides: 4. This CDR3 contains 15 residues. In germline, CDR1 is MNHNY, CDR2 SVGAGI (reference sequence). Here the CDR3 DNA reads TGTGCCAGCAGTTACGCGGACAGGGGCGAAGAGACCCAGTACTTC. The encoded protein is CASSYADRGEETQYF.

For the CDR3, the DNA is TGTGCCAGCAGCCTGAGCTACGAAAAACTGTTTTTT. Protein: CASSLSYEKLFF. The V gene is TRBV7-2, the J gene TRBJ1-4; D ambiguous. CDR1 is SGHTA and CDR2 is FQGNSA in the germline V gene. The CDR3 runs 12 residues. The germline V and J ends were trimmed by 5 bases and 8 bases, with 9 bases remaining between them. Together with reference TRBV7-2 and TRBJ1-4, the CDR3 gives the full variable domain: GAGVSQSPSNKVTEKGKDVELRCDPISGHTALYWYRQSLGQGLEFLIYFQGNSAPDKSGLPSDRFSAERTGGSVSTLTIQRTQQEDSAVYLCASSLSYEKLFFGSGTQLSVL.

This clonotype appeared a few times. The chain combines TRBV12-5 with TRBJ2-1, with 10 bases fitting TRBD1. V dropped 3 bases and J dropped 4; count of bases not matched to a gene: 6. This CDR3 comprises 16 residues. CDR1 and CDR2 (germline): LGHNT, FRNRAP. The CDR3 sequence is CASGFQGQGPYNEQFF. In nucleotides, the CDR3 is TGTGCTAGTGGTTTTCAGGGACAGGGGCCGTACAATGAGCAGTTCTTC.

This clonotype was observed a few times. This chain joins TRBV2 and TRBJ2-3; tentative D call: TRBD2 (6 bases). The CDR3 extends over 14 amino acids. The germline CDR1 and CDR2 sequences are SNHLY and FYNNEI. With 7 bases removed from V and 0 bases from J, the gap between germline ends came to 11 bases. CDR3 in DNA: TGTGCCAGCAAAGCGCGGGGCAGCACAGATACGCAGTATTTT. Its protein is CASKARGSTDTQYF. The whole variable domain, filled in from reference TRBV2 and TRBJ2-3, reads EPEVTQTPSHQVTQMGQEVILRCVPISNHLYFYWYRQILGQKVEFLVSFYNNEISEKSEIFDDQFSVERPDGSNFTLKIRSTKLEDSAMYFCASKARGSTDTQYFGPGTRLTVL.

This clonotype was recorded at least ten times. The chain uses TRBV4-1 and TRBJ2-5, with TRBD1 matching over 8 bases. This CDR3 has 13 amino acids. Germline assignment: CDR1 MGHRA and CDR2 YSYEKL. The V segment lost 6 bases and the J segment 6 bases; nucleotides outside the gene matches: 6. In DNA form, the CDR3 reads TGCGCCAGCAGTTACAGGGGGAGGAAGACCCAGTACTTC. Translating it yields CASSYRGRKTQYF.